These 30 T cell receptor beta chains were all obtained from the same sample, sequenced in a study of shared clonotypes between healthy human individuals. Profiling relied on immunoSEQ multiplex PCR, and the TCRdb table lists in-frame clones only, not all of them. Of 1,100,000 or so clones detected, around three quarters appear once; the ten largest clones hold about 0.52%. The sample comprised memory CD4+ T cells from PBMCs. Subset specified: CD45RA-negative fraction. These receptors came from a young man in good health. Some clones in this sample may be carry-over from other donors' samples.

The gene calls are TRBV6-5 and TRBJ2-3, with D perhaps TRBD1 or TRBD2 (5 bases each). The germline V gene encodes CDR1 MNHEY and CDR2 SVGAGI. V was shortened by 4 bases and J by 2 bases, with 16 bases between the two germline ends. This CDR3 contains 16 residues. DNA for the CDR3: TGTGCCAGCAGTTCCAACCGGGACGGTACCACAGATACGCAGTATTTT. Amino acid sequence: CASSSNRDGTTDTQYF.

The chain recombines TRBV10-3 with TRBJ1-1; the D is unclear. The CDR3 has 11 residues. V dropped 10 bases and J dropped 1 base, with 7 bases sitting between them. CDR1 and CDR2 from the germline V gene are ENHRY and SYGVKD. CDR3: CASTGNTEAFF. For the CDR3, the DNA is TGTGCCAGCACGGGGAACACTGAAGCTTTCTTT.

CDR3 amino acids: CSVESGFLTDTQYF. The CDR3 DNA follows: TGCAGCGTTGAATCTGGCTTCCTCACAGATACGCAGTATTTT. The chain links TRBV29-1 to TRBJ2-3, with no clear D. From germline, CDR1 is SQVTM and CDR2 ANQGSEA. Trimming removed 2 bases at V and 2 bases at J, with 11 bases between. CDR3 length: 14 residues.

The rearrangement joins TRBV28 to TRBJ2-5; TRBD1 might be the D (6 bases). The CDR3 loop spans 17 amino acids. Trimming removed 0 bases at V and 2 bases at J, with 16 bases between. CDR1 MDHEN and CDR2 SYDVKM come from the germline V gene. The CDR3 loop is CASSLWGSARGQETQYF. In nucleotides, the CDR3 is TGTGCCAGCAGTTTATGGGGCTCAGCGAGGGGGCAAGAGACCCAGTACTTC.

There are many counts of this clone. This chain uses TRBV6-4 with TRBJ2-2; TRBD2 aligns across 9 bases. Germline values: CDR1 MRHNA, CDR2 SNTAGT. The V segment lost 4 bases and the J segment 1 base; nucleotides outside the gene matches: 4. This CDR3 region has 16 residues. The CDR3 coding sequence is TGTGCCAGCAGTGCGAGACTAGCGGAGAACACCGGGGAGCTGTTTTTT. Its translation: CASSARLAENTGELFF.

This clone came up a few times. The chain carries TRBV5-4 and TRBJ2-3; D is undetermined. Trimming stripped 3 bases from V and 2 bases from J, with 16 bases between. CDR1 is SGHNT and CDR2 is YYREEE in the germline V gene (reference sequence). The CDR3 runs 16 residues. The DNA of the CDR3 is TGTGCCAGCAGCTCCCTCACCAGAGGCCACACAGATACGCAGTATTTT. Residues: CASSSLTRGHTDTQYF.

This chain joins TRBV18 and TRBJ1-4; D gene ambiguous. Per the germline V gene, CDR1 is KGHSH and CDR2 is LQKENI. The CDR3 runs to 12 residues. Trimming stripped 6 bases from V and 7 bases from J, with 9 bases between. The CDR3 nucleotides are TGTGCCAGCTCCCCCCTCTCTGAAAAACTGTTTTTT. This encodes CASSPLSEKLFF.

The chain couples TRBV27 to TRBJ2-5, with no clear D. The V end was cut by 2 bases, the J end by 7 bases, with 11 bases between. CDR1 and CDR2 (germline): MNHEY, SMNVEV (reference sequence). This CDR3 is built from 13 residues. The DNA of the CDR3 is TGTGCCAGCAGTTTAGGATCTTTAGGGACCCAGTACTTC. Residues: CASSLGSLGTQYF.

This clone was seen repeatedly, ten times or more. This chain connects TRBV19 to TRBJ2-5, with D perhaps TRBD1 (5 bases). Germline V gene sequence: CDR1 LNHDA, CDR2 SQIVND (reference sequence). V was trimmed by 5 bases and J by 1 base, leaving 11 bases between them. This CDR3 contains 14 residues. This CDR3 reads CASSADSFQETQYF. The DNA for the CDR3 is TGTGCCAGTAGTGCAGACAGTTTCCAAGAGACCCAGTACTTC. Full variable domain (remainder filled in from reference TRBV19 and TRBJ2-5): DGGITQSPKYLFRKEGQNVTLSCEQNLNHDAMYWYRQDPGQGLRLIYYSQIVNDFQKGDIAEGYSVSREKKESFPLTVTSAQKNPTAFYLCASSADSFQETQYFGPGTRLLVL.

The genes are TRBV4-3 and TRBJ2-3; D uncertain. Trimming stripped 3 bases from V and 5 bases from J, with 12 bases between. Germline values: CDR1 LGHNA, CDR2 YSLEER. This CDR3 is built from 14 residues. CDR3 residues: CASSQGLSEDTQYF. The CDR3 nucleotides read TGCGCCAGCAGCCAGGGCTTGTCAGAAGATACGCAGTATTTT.

The J gene is TRBJ1-1, the V gene TRBV28; tentative D call: TRBD1 (5 bases). The CDR3 is made up of 15 amino acids. V was clipped by 1 base and J by 3 bases, with 12 bases between them. From germline, CDR1 is MDHEN and CDR2 SYDVKM. The CDR3 DNA reads as TGTGCCAGCAGTTTATTCGGGGCCACGGACACTGAAGCTTTCTTT. Amino acid sequence: CASSLFGATDTEAFF.

The gene calls are TRBV6-5 and TRBJ1-1; D unresolved. Germline CDR1 MNHEY, CDR2 SVGAGI. V was trimmed by 4 bases and J by 1 base, leaving 10 bases between them. There are 14 residues in the CDR3. The CDR3 loop is CASSFHDGNTEAFF. For the CDR3, the DNA is TGTGCCAGCAGTTTCCACGACGGGAACACTGAAGCTTTCTTT.

CDR3 DNA: TGTGCCAGCAGTGAAATTAATCAGTATTTT. Translated: CASSEINQYF. The chain is built from TRBV2 and TRBJ2-3; D is unclear. Germline lookup yields CDR1 SNHLY and CDR2 FYNNEI. Trimming left V 2 bases short and J 12 bases short, with 6 bases between. The CDR3 has 10 amino acids.

The V gene is TRBV13, the J gene TRBJ2-5; perhaps TRBD1 as D (7 bases). V lost 6 bases and J 5 bases, leaving 10 bases between the germline ends. The CDR3 loop spans 12 amino acids. The germline V gene has CDR1 PRHDT and CDR2 FYEKMQ (reference sequence). As DNA, the CDR3 is TGTGCCAGCAGGGAGGGGGCGGAGACCCAGTACTTC. This gives the protein CASREGAETQYF.

The chain carries TRBV19 and TRBJ1-1, with D possibly being TRBD1 (5 bases). Trimming stripped 6 bases from V and 3 bases from J, with 14 bases between. The CDR3 length is 14 residues. Germline-derived CDR1 and CDR2 are LNHDA and SQIVND (reference sequence). The CDR3 region is CASRTGGFDTEAFF. CDR3 bases: TGTGCCAGTAGGACTGGGGGGTTCGACACTGAAGCTTTCTTT.

In its sample, this clone was seen a few times. The genes are TRBV7-2 and TRBJ2-2, with 11 positions matching TRBD2. Germline CDR1 reads SGHTA; CDR2 reads FQGNSA. V gave up 4 bases and J gave up 7 bases; unmatched junction bases: 11. This CDR3 has 17 residues. The CDR3 DNA reads as TGTGCCAGCAGCTCTGCGGGACTAGCGGTTAAGGGCGGGGAGCTGTTTTTT. Amino acid sequence: CASSSAGLAVKGGELFF. The full variable domain, in which reference TRBV7-2 and TRBJ2-2 provide the parts outside the CDR3, is GAGVSQSPSNKVTEKGKDVELRCDPISGHTALYWYRQSLGQGLEFLIYFQGNSAPDKSGLPSDRFSAERTGGSVSTLTIQRTQQEDSAVYLCASSSAGLAVKGGELFFGEGSRLTVL.

This clone was detected only a few times. The J gene is TRBJ1-2, the V gene TRBV7-2, with 7 bases aligning to TRBD1. Germline V lookup: CDR1 SGHTA, CDR2 FQGNSA. The V gene end was trimmed by 1 base and the J gene end by 3 bases; junction bases not matched to a gene: 5. CDR3 length equals 15 residues. The chain's CDR3 is CASSLVQGGDYGYTF. CDR3 nucleotides: TGTGCCAGCAGCTTAGTTCAGGGGGGCGACTATGGCTACACCTTC.

The genes are TRBV19 and TRBJ2-2; 11 nucleotides line up with TRBD2. From germline, CDR1 is LNHDA and CDR2 SQIVND (reference sequence). The CDR3 consists of 15 residues. The junction had 6 bases not matched to a gene; V was cut back by 7 bases and J by 5 bases. The CDR3 nucleotides read TGTGCCAGTATCGGACTAGCGGGCAAGACCGGGGAGCTGTTTTTT. Translated, it gives CASIGLAGKTGELFF.

The chain combines TRBV9 with TRBJ2-7; TRBD1 matches at 8 bases. The CDR3 runs to 15 residues. Losses at the gene ends were 0 bases for V and 2 bases for J; bases not matched to a gene: 4. Looked up from germline, CDR1 is SGDLS and CDR2 is YYNGEE. CDR3 in amino acids: CASSVGQGAAYEQYF. CDR3 sequence (DNA): TGTGCCAGCAGCGTAGGTCAGGGGGCGGCCTACGAGCAGTACTTC. Drawing the rest from reference TRBV9 and TRBJ2-7, the complete variable domain is DSGVTQTPKHLITATGQRVTLRCSPRSGDLSVYWYQQSLDQGLQFLIQYYNGEERAKGNILERFSAQQFPDLHSELNLSSLELGDSALYFCASSVGQGAAYEQYFGPGTRLTVT.

The J gene is TRBJ1-4, the V gene TRBV28; D call uncertain. The V gene's germline CDR1 is MDHEN and CDR2 SYDVKM. The germline V and J ends were trimmed by 6 bases and 7 bases, with 12 bases remaining between them. CDR3 length equals 13 residues. The CDR3 sequence: CASRVMTSEKLFF. CDR3 bases: TGTGCCAGCAGGGTAATGACGAGTGAAAAACTGTTTTTT.

The chain has TRBV28 and TRBJ2-5; 7 bases are a match to TRBD1. CDR1 MDHEN and CDR2 SYDVKM come from the germline V gene. With V trimmed by 11 bases and J by 5 bases, 11 bases remained unmatched. CDR3 length: 13 residues. The CDR3 DNA reads TGTGCCGCGCAAGGGGGCTCGGTGGAGACCCAGTACTTC. Its translation is CAAQGGSVETQYF.

The V gene is TRBV27, the J gene TRBJ2-1; no reliable D call. Germline V gives CDR1 MNHEY, CDR2 SMNVEV (reference sequence). Trimming stripped 5 bases from V and 9 bases from J, with 23 bases between. This CDR3 spans 16 amino acids. CDR3 loop: CASSPPVVTKVGEQFF. CDR3 nucleotides: TGTGCCAGCAGTCCTCCTGTCGTTACGAAGGTCGGTGAGCAGTTCTTC.

V and J are TRBV11-1 and TRBJ1-1; 8 nucleotides line up with TRBD1. The CDR3 has 16 residues. The junction had 9 bases not matched to a gene; V was cut back by 2 bases and J by 4 bases. From germline, CDR1 is SGHAT and CDR2 FQDESV (reference sequence). CDR3 protein: CASSLWSPGGITEAFF. DNA of the CDR3: TGTGCCAGCAGCTTATGGTCCCCAGGGGGCATCACTGAAGCTTTCTTT.

The V gene is TRBV27, the J gene TRBJ1-4; 12 bases map to TRBD1. This CDR3 comprises 15 residues. V trimming: 5 bases; J trimming: 7 bases; junction bases outside the gene matches: 5. Germline V lookup: CDR1 MNHEY, CDR2 SMNVEV (reference sequence). CDR3 DNA: TGTGCCAGCAGTCCTCGGGACAGGGGGCGTGAAAAACTGTTTTTT. It yields the protein CASSPRDRGREKLFF.

The CDR3 loop reads CATSRQGVGTYEQYF. The CDR3 DNA reads as TGTGCCACCAGCAGGCAGGGTGTGGGTACGTACGAGCAGTACTTC. The chain couples TRBV15 to TRBJ2-7, with D tentatively TRBD1 (5 bases). From germline, CDR1 is LNHNV and CDR2 YYDKDF (reference sequence). Trimming cost V 3 bases and J 4 bases, with 16 bases left between them. The CDR3 consists of 15 residues.

V usage is TRBV6-1 and J usage is TRBJ1-5; D gene uncertain. From germline, CDR1 is MNHNS and CDR2 SASEGT. The CDR3 contains 16 residues. Deletions cut 3 bases from V and 3 bases from J, with 15 bases between. The CDR3 loop reads CASSDRERHLNQPQHF. In DNA, the CDR3 is TGTGCCAGCAGTGACCGAGAAAGACACCTCAATCAGCCCCAGCATTTT.

The rearrangement joins TRBV5-1 to TRBJ2-3; 7 bases match TRBD2. Trimming cost V 0 bases and J 6 bases; bases outside gene matches: 4. CDR1 is SGHRS, CDR2 YFSETQ, per germline. This CDR3 has 14 residues. The CDR3 protein is CASSLAGREDTQYF. CDR3 in DNA: TGCGCCAGCAGCTTGGCAGGGAGGGAGGATACGCAGTATTTT.

In DNA form, the CDR3 reads TGTGCCAGCAGTGGTTTGGACACCTACGAGCAGTACTTC. Translating it yields CASSGLDTYEQYF. This rearrangement joins TRBV6-5 to TRBJ2-7; perhaps TRBD1 as D (5 bases). V lost 5 bases to trimming and J lost 2 bases, with 10 bases between them. This CDR3 comprises 13 residues. CDR1 is MNHEY and CDR2 is SVGAGI in the germline V gene.

V and J are TRBV30 and TRBJ2-7; 8 positions match TRBD2. Germline V gene lookup returns CDR1 GTSNPN and CDR2 SVGIG (reference sequence). The V segment lost 3 bases and the J segment 2 bases; nucleotides outside the gene matches: 6. The CDR3 extends over 14 amino acids. This CDR3 is CAWRPLAATYEQYF. In nucleotides, the CDR3 is TGTGCCTGGAGACCACTAGCGGCTACCTACGAGCAGTACTTC.

This chain uses TRBV4-1 with TRBJ2-3; D may be TRBD1 or TRBD2 (5 bases each). Germline CDR1 and CDR2: MGHRA and YSYEKL. This CDR3 is built from 16 residues. V was pared by 4 bases and J by 3 bases, with 17 bases between. The CDR3 loop reads CASSRFVGVGTDTQYF. The CDR3 DNA reads as TGCGCCAGCAGCCGTTTCGTGGGGGTTGGTACAGATACGCAGTATTTT.